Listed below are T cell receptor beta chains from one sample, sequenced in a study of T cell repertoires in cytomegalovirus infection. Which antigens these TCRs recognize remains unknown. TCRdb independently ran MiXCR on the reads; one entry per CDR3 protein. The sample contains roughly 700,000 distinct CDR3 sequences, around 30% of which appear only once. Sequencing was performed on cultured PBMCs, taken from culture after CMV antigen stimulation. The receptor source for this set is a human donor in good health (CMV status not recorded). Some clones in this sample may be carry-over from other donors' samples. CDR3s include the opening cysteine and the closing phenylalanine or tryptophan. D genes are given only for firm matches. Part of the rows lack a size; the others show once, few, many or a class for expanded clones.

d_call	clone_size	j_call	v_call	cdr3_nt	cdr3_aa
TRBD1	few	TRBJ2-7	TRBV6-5	TGTGCCAGCAGTAGGGACAGGGGTTTTAGTTGGCAGTACTTC	CASSRDRGFSWQYF
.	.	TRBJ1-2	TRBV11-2	TGTGCCAGCAGCCAGCTCAGGGTTGCCTATGGCTACACCTTC	CASSQLRVAYGYTF
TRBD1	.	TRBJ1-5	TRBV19	TGTGCCAGTAGTATAGTGGGACAGGGGGATCAGCCCCAGCATTTT	CASSIVGQGDQPQHF
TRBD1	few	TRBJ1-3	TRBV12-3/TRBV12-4	TGTGCCAGCAGTCGGGACAGGACCTCTGGAAACACCATATATTTT	CASSRDRTSGNTIYF
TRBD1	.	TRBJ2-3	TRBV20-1	TGCAGTGCCCCTGCCGGGACAGACACAGCAGATACGCAGTATTTT	CSAPAGTDTADTQYF
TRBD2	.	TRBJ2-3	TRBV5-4	TGTGCCAGCACCACCCAACGGGGGGAATCGACAGATACGCAGTATTTT	CASTTQRGESTDTQYF
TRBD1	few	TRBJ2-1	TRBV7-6	TGTGCCAGCAGCCTAAGCCCGGGACAGGGGTTTGGCCCCTACAATGAGCAGTTCTTC	CASSLSPGQGFGPYNEQFF
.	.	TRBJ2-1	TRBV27	TGTGCCAGCAGTTTAAGCGCCTCCTACAATGAGCAGTTCTTC	CASSLSASYNEQFF
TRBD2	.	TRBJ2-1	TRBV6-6	TGTGCCAGCAGTTACTTGCTGCTAGCGGGGGGGGCAGAGCAGTTCTTC	CASSYLLLAGGAEQFF
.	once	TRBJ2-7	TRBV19	TGTGCCAGTAGTATTGGGGAGTTTTCCTACGAGCAGTACTTC	CASSIGEFSYEQYF
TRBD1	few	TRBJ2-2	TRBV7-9	TGTGCCAGCCCCCAGGGGGCCGTCGGGGAGCTGTTTTTT	CASPQGAVGELFF
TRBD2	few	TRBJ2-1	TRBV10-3	TGTGCCATCAGGGGGGTAGCGGGAGGCGCCGCCACTGAGCAGTTCTTC	CAIRGVAGGAATEQFF
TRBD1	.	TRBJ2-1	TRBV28	TGTGCCAGCTATGGGACAGGGGGCCTCAATGAGCAGTTCTTC	CASYGTGGLNEQFF
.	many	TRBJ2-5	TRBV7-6	TGTGCCAGCAGCTTAGCGCAGGGGCCAGTGGCCCAGTACTTC	CASSLAQGPVAQYF
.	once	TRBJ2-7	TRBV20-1	TGCAGTGCCGTTCAGTCCACCGAGGGGGAGCAGTACTTC	CSAVQSTEGEQYF
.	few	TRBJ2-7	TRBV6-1	TGTGCCAGCAAGAGGGGGACCGGCCCCTACGAGCAGTACTTC	CASKRGTGPYEQYF
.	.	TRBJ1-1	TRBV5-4	TGTGCCAGCAGCTTGGGGCCAACCCTGAACACTGAAGCTTTCTTT	CASSLGPTLNTEAFF
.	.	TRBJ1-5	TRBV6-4	TGTGCCAGCAGTCCGGTTCCCAATCAGCCCCAGCATTTT	CASSPVPNQPQHF
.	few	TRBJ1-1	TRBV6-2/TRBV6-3	TGTGCCAGCATACAACCGGGGGCCGGGAACACTGAAGCTTTCTTT	CASIQPGAGNTEAFF